The sample holds one count of the clone carrying this T cell receptor beta chain. One junction end does not reproduce the germline sequence, and a read error may be involved. Looked up from germline, CDR1 is LGHNA and CDR2 is YSLEER. CDR3 length: 14 amino acids. This entry belongs to a study of control samples from healthy donors and cancer patients. Clones were read by immunoSEQ multiplex PCR, and TCRdb kept only the in-frame ones, dropping some. The repertoire consists of about 51,000 clones, with 88% occurring once and the leading ten covering about 40%. The source material was PBMCs. The chain uses TRBV4-3 and TRBJ1-2, with 8 bases identical to TRBD1. This TCR came from a man aged 50 to 59 with head and neck cancer. CDR3 bases: TGCACCAGCAGCCGGGGACAGGCGAACTATGGCTACACCTTC. Translation gives CTSSRGQANYGYTF.